This T cell receptor (beta chain) comes out of a study of CXCR3-negative and CXCR3-positive naive CD8 T cells. About the research overall: Total TRB output reached about 135 million reads, about 1.5 +/- 0.3 million per library. Findings and limits, study-wide: Naive subsets were similarly diverse, while memory CD8+ repertoires were much less diverse. The study found more hydrophobic TRB CDR3s in CXCR3-positive naive cells than in CXCR3-negative naive cells. The study inferred TCR strength from TRB CDR3 properties and found comparable surface CD5 between naive subsets.

The TRB libraries of cDNA were built by UMI-labeled 5' RACE. TCRdb re-called the 5' RACE reads and shows each CDR3 protein once, DNA omitted. The table lists tens of thousands of distinct CDR3 sequences, with roughly 4.4% in the top ten. CDR1 is ENHRY, CDR2 SYGVKD, per germline. The CDR3 is 11 residues long. In regard to this clonotype: Its antigen is undetermined.

Sequences were obtained from naive CXCR3+ CD8+ T cells from blood. Subset indicated: CD45RO-CCR7+CD27+CD95- naive CD8+ T cells expressing CXCR3 (TNR3+). The chain joins TRBV10-3 to TRBJ2-2. This TCR was sampled from a human donor in good health. Some clones in this sample may be carry-over from other donors' samples. CDR3 sequence reads: CAISMVGELFF.